This passage covers 29 T cell receptor beta chains from one sample sequenced in a study of blood T cell repertoires in COVID-19. Sequencing was performed with immunoSEQ multiplex PCR; in TCRdb, only in-frame clones are kept and a portion is missing. The top ten hold 1.3% of the sample, which has over 200,000 clones, over 80% seen once. Source material: peripheral blood. These receptor sequences come from a woman aged 30 to 39 with COVID-19, enrolled during active disease.

The J gene is TRBJ1-1, the V gene TRBV7-9, with D maybe TRBD1 (5 bases). The CDR3 totals 16 residues. V gave up 7 bases and J gave up 3 bases, with 21 bases separating them. Germline V gives CDR1 SEHNR, CDR2 FQNEAQ (reference sequence). The CDR3 bases are TGTGCCAGCACCCGAGCAGGGAACGCTGTGGACACTGAAGCTTTCTTT. It encodes CASTRAGNAVDTEAFF. Using reference TRBV7-9 and TRBJ1-1 for the parts outside the CDR3, the full variable domain is DTGVSQNPRHKITKRGQNVTFRCDPISEHNRLYWYRQTLGQGPEFLTYFQNEAQLEKSRLLSDRFSAERPKGSFSTLEIQRTEQGDSAMYLCASTRAGNAVDTEAFFGQGTRLTVV.

The table lists this clone with a few counts. V usage is TRBV7-8 and J usage is TRBJ2-7; D is perhaps TRBD1 (5 bases). V was pared by 2 bases and J by 2 bases, with 10 bases between. The CDR3 runs to 14 residues. Germline lookup yields CDR1 SGHVS and CDR2 FQNEAQ. For the CDR3, the DNA is TGTGCCAGCAGCTTAAATCCAGGGACCTACGAGCAGTACTTC. It encodes CASSLNPGTYEQYF.

The chain links TRBV19 to TRBJ2-1, with TRBD1 matching over 9 bases. Germline values: CDR1 LNHDA, CDR2 SQIVND (reference sequence). The CDR3 extends over 13 amino acids. V was clipped by 7 bases and J by 10 bases; unmatched bases: 8. CDR3 amino acids: CASNSQGAYEQFF. The CDR3 nucleotides read TGTGCCAGTAATTCACAGGGGGCTTACGAGCAGTTCTTC.

The chain couples TRBV6-5 to TRBJ2-2, with D possibly being TRBD1 (6 bases). Germline assignment: CDR1 MNHEY and CDR2 SVGAGI. Trimming stripped 8 bases from V and 5 bases from J, with 18 bases between. CDR3 length: 15 residues. CDR3 amino acids: CASRLSRGLTGELFF. The CDR3, as DNA: TGTGCCAGCCGATTGAGCAGGGGTTTGACCGGGGAGCTGTTTTTT.

The V gene is TRBV30, the J gene TRBJ2-1; possibly TRBD2 for D (6 bases). The CDR3 contains 13 residues. CDR1 GTSNPN and CDR2 SVGIG come from the germline V gene (reference sequence). The ends were cut back, 0 bases at V and 4 bases at J, with 7 bases in the middle. CDR3 coding DNA: TGTGCCTGGAGTGTTGGGGGGTACAATGAGCAGTTCTTC. Translated: CAWSVGGYNEQFF.

This clone was observed once. The genes are TRBV25-1 and TRBJ1-2; D unresolved. Germline V gives CDR1 MGHDK, CDR2 SYGVNS. The CDR3 consists of 14 residues. Trimming took off 5 bases at V and 4 bases at J, with 14 bases between the two ends. The CDR3 sequence: CASSTQEVVYGYTF. The CDR3 coding sequence is TGTGCCAGCAGTACCCAGGAGGTGGTCTATGGCTACACCTTC.

This clone was observed a handful of times. The rearrangement uses TRBV4-1 and TRBJ1-6; TRBD1 might be the D (5 bases). CDR1 and CDR2 (germline): MGHRA, YSYEKL. The ends were cut back, 4 bases at V and 5 bases at J, with 15 bases in the middle. The CDR3 covers 16 residues. The CDR3 protein is CASSLWGTADNSPLHF. CDR3 sequence (DNA): TGCGCCAGCAGCCTCTGGGGCACAGCCGATAATTCACCCCTCCACTTT.

This clone appeared a single time. V and J are TRBV2 and TRBJ1-1; 10 bases are a match to TRBD1. Germline-derived CDR1 and CDR2 are SNHLY and FYNNEI. V shed 9 bases and J 0 bases; nucleotides not matched to a gene: 4. The CDR3 extends over 14 amino acids. The CDR3 loop is CASTGTGVNTEAFF. The CDR3 DNA reads TGTGCCAGTACAGGGACAGGGGTGAACACTGAAGCTTTCTTT. The full variable domain, completed using reference TRBV2 and TRBJ1-1, is EPEVTQTPSHQVTQMGQEVILRCVPISNHLYFYWYRQILGQKVEFLVSFYNNEISEKSEIFDDQFSVERPDGSNFTLKIRSTKLEDSAMYFCASTGTGVNTEAFFGQGTRLTVV.

The CDR3 loop reads CATSRATGINEKLFF. CDR3 nucleotide sequence: TGTGCCACCAGCAGAGCGACAGGGATAAATGAAAAACTGTTTTTT. This chain uses TRBV15 with TRBJ1-4; 7 bases agree with TRBD1. Losses at the gene ends were 1 base for V and 5 bases for J; bases not matched to a gene: 4. Germline CDR1 reads LNHNV; CDR2 reads YYDKDF (reference sequence). There are 15 residues in the CDR3.

This chain links TRBV6-5 with TRBJ1-6; 8 bases line up with TRBD1. Looked up from germline, CDR1 is MNHEY and CDR2 is SVGAGI. Losses at the gene ends were 7 bases for V and 6 bases for J; bases not matched to a gene: 8. The CDR3 has 15 residues. The CDR3 loop is CASTTGTGLNSPLHF. Written as DNA, the CDR3 is TGTGCCAGCACCACCGGGACAGGACTTAATTCACCCCTCCACTTT.

V gene TRBV12-3 or TRBV12-4 combines with J gene TRBJ2-7, with a tentative D call TRBD2 (6 bases). CDR3 length: 13 amino acids. V was cut by 2 bases and J by 4 bases, with 9 bases left in between. The DNA for the CDR3 is TGTGCCAGCAGTTTACCCGGACTATACGAGCAGTACTTC. Protein product: CASSLPGLYEQYF.

The rearrangement joins TRBV7-2 to TRBJ2-2; the match to TRBD2 covers 13 bases. The CDR3 runs 16 residues. Germline CDR1 is SGHTA and CDR2 is FQGNSA. V was clipped by 4 bases and J by 4 bases; unmatched bases: 3. The CDR3 protein is CASSSGLAGSTGELFF. CDR3 DNA: TGTGCCAGCAGCTCGGGACTAGCGGGAAGCACCGGGGAGCTGTTTTTT.

The sample holds one count of this clone. The chain joins TRBV9 to TRBJ1-6, with TRBD1 matching over 10 bases. This CDR3 has 17 amino acids. V gave up 0 bases and J gave up 5 bases; unmatched junction bases: 5. The germline V gene has CDR1 SGDLS and CDR2 YYNGEE. CDR3: CASSVGSGTGDNSPLHF. The CDR3 bases are TGTGCCAGCAGCGTAGGATCTGGGACAGGGGATAATTCACCCCTCCACTTT.

This chain links TRBV7-2 with TRBJ2-3; 11 bases match TRBD2. J gave up 2 bases and V 2 bases, and 12 bases lay outside the gene matches. Germline V CDR1 and CDR2: SGHTA, FQGNSA. The CDR3 contains 19 residues. CDR3 amino acids: CASSLRLAGGAGATDTQYF. The CDR3, as DNA: TGTGCCAGCAGCTTAAGGCTAGCGGGGGGCGCCGGGGCCACAGATACGCAGTATTTT. The complete variable domain, with remaining parts taken from reference TRBV7-2 and TRBJ2-3, reads GAGVSQSPSNKVTEKGKDVELRCDPISGHTALYWYRQSLGQGLEFLIYFQGNSAPDKSGLPSDRFSAERTGGSVSTLTIQRTQQEDSAVYLCASSLRLAGGAGATDTQYFGPGTRLTVL.

This chain connects TRBV7-9 to TRBJ1-2; D gene ambiguous. The V and J ends lost 3 bases and 7 bases respectively, with 15 bases between them. Germline CDR1 is SEHNR and CDR2 is FQNEAQ (reference sequence). This CDR3 region has 14 residues. CDR3 DNA sequence: TGTGCCAGCAGCTTCTCCAGCGAGATGGGTGGCTACACCTTC. Protein product: CASSFSSEMGGYTF.

The chain is built from TRBV27 and TRBJ2-7; 11 positions match TRBD1. The germline CDR1 and CDR2 sequences are MNHEY and SMNVEV (reference sequence). Trimming removed 5 bases from V and 6 bases from J; junction bases left unmatched: 12. The CDR3 is made up of 16 amino acids. CDR3 DNA: TGTGCCAGCAGTCCCTTGTCGGACAGGGGGCTCGGCGAGCAGTACTTC. Protein product: CASSPLSDRGLGEQYF.

V usage is TRBV7-9 and J usage is TRBJ2-3; TRBD1 agrees at 7 bases. This CDR3 spans 14 amino acids. From germline, CDR1 is SEHNR and CDR2 FQNEAQ (reference sequence). The junction had 1 base not matched to a gene; V was cut back by 4 bases and J by 0 bases. CDR3 bases: TGTGCCAGCAGCTCGGACAGGAGCACAGATACGCAGTATTTT. It is translated as CASSSDRSTDTQYF.

V gene TRBV28 combines with J gene TRBJ1-6; no clear D gene. Trimming removed 7 bases at V and 7 bases at J, with 8 bases between. Germline V gene data show CDR1 as MDHEN and CDR2 as SYDVKM. The CDR3 length is 12 residues. CDR3: CASTLQNSPLHF. The CDR3 nucleotides read TGTGCCAGCACCCTTCAGAATTCACCCCTCCACTTT.

The chain is built from TRBV5-1 and TRBJ1-5, with D maybe TRBD1 (6 bases). V was clipped by 4 bases and J by 4 bases, with 9 bases between them. Germline lookup yields CDR1 SGHRS and CDR2 YFSETQ. CDR3 length: 13 residues. The CDR3 sequence: CASSSTGNQPQHF. CDR3 sequence (DNA): TGCGCCAGCAGCAGTACAGGGAATCAGCCCCAGCATTTT.

The chain carries TRBV11-3 and TRBJ2-2; 13 bases map to TRBD2. Trimming cost V 2 bases and J 4 bases; bases outside gene matches: 1. Germline V gene sequence: CDR1 SGHNT, CDR2 YENEEA. The CDR3 runs to 16 residues. The CDR3 loop reads CASSLRLAGGTGELFF. The CDR3 DNA is TGTGCCAGCAGCTTAAGACTAGCGGGAGGCACCGGGGAGCTGTTTTTT.

V usage is TRBV2 and J usage is TRBJ1-2, with TRBD1 matching 8 bases. The CDR3 totals 14 residues. The germline V gene has CDR1 SNHLY and CDR2 FYNNEI. Losses at the gene ends were 3 bases for V and 5 bases for J; bases not matched to a gene: 5. The CDR3 DNA is TGTGCCAGCAGTGACCAGGGGGCTGAATATGGCTACACCTTC. Protein sequence: CASSDQGAEYGYTF. The full variable domain, rest sourced from reference TRBV2 and TRBJ1-2, is EPEVTQTPSHQVTQMGQEVILRCVPISNHLYFYWYRQILGQKVEFLVSFYNNEISEKSEIFDDQFSVERPDGSNFTLKIRSTKLEDSAMYFCASSDQGAEYGYTFGSGTRLTVV.

The chain recombines TRBV5-4 with TRBJ1-5; maybe TRBD1 (6 bases). The CDR3 sequence is 14 residues long. V lost 0 bases, J lost 5 bases, and 9 bases lay in between. Germline CDR1 and CDR2: SGHNT and YYREEE (reference sequence). The CDR3, as DNA: TGTGCCAGCAGCTTGGGAGGGGGTGATCAGCCCCAGCATTTT. Its translation: CASSLGGGDQPQHF.

CDR3 nucleotide sequence: TGTGCCAGCAGTCGTCGAGCGGGGGGGCCGCAAGAGACCCAGTACTTC. Residues: CASSRRAGGPQETQYF. V usage is TRBV28 and J usage is TRBJ2-5; TRBD2 agrees at 10 bases. Germline V gives CDR1 MDHEN, CDR2 SYDVKM. V trimming: 5 bases; J trimming: 2 bases; junction bases outside the gene matches: 8. The CDR3 runs to 16 residues. The full variable domain, its missing parts supplied by reference TRBV28 and TRBJ2-5, is DVKVTQSSRYLVKRTGEKVFLECVQDMDHENMFWYRQDPGLGLRLIYFSYDVKMKEKGDIPEGYSVSREKKERFSLILESASTNQTSMYLCASSRRAGGPQETQYFGPGTRLLVL.

The chain has TRBV6-5 and TRBJ1-2, with D maybe TRBD1 (5 bases). Trimming shortened V by 7 bases and J by 5 bases, and 17 bases separated the two germline ends. The V gene's germline CDR1 is MNHEY and CDR2 SVGAGI. The CDR3 length is 14 residues. The CDR3 protein is CASTPGGEYYGYTF. The CDR3 nucleotides read TGTGCCAGCACCCCGGGAGGGGAATATTATGGCTACACCTTC.

J is TRBJ2-1 and V is TRBV6-5; the D gene is possibly TRBD2 (5 bases). V was cut by 6 bases and J by 4 bases, with 13 bases left in between. Germline V CDR1 and CDR2: MNHEY, SVGAGI. The CDR3 loop spans 14 amino acids. CDR3 DNA: TGTGCCAGCAGGGAGGATCCCCTTTACAATGAGCAGTTCTTC. This encodes CASREDPLYNEQFF.

V and J are TRBV2 and TRBJ2-7; 7 bases fit TRBD1. The CDR3 loop spans 12 amino acids. Looked up from germline, CDR1 is SNHLY and CDR2 is FYNNEI. Losses at the gene ends were 6 bases for V and 6 bases for J; bases not matched to a gene: 5. The chain's CDR3 is CASRSQGFEQYF. The DNA for the CDR3 is TGTGCCAGCAGGTCACAGGGGTTCGAGCAGTACTTC.

This clone was recorded once. This chain uses TRBV27 with TRBJ1-5; no clear D. The CDR3 is made up of 13 amino acids. Per the germline V gene, CDR1 is MNHEY and CDR2 is SMNVEV (reference sequence). V lost 8 bases to trimming and J lost 2 bases, with 10 bases between them. The chain's CDR3 is CASSRDGNQPQHF. Written as DNA, the CDR3 is TGTGCCAGCTCACGGGATGGCAATCAGCCCCAGCATTTT.

This clone was seen just once. The gene calls are TRBV6-2 or TRBV6-3 and TRBJ2-1; D assignment may be TRBD1 or TRBD2 (5 bases each). This CDR3 spans 13 amino acids. Germline assignment: CDR1 MNHEY and CDR2 SVGEGT. V was shortened by 6 bases and J by 9 bases, with 15 bases between the two germline ends. The CDR3: CASSPGPKVEQFF. CDR3 nucleotide sequence: TGTGCCAGCAGCCCGGGGCCGAAGGTTGAGCAGTTCTTC.

V and J are TRBV19 and TRBJ2-7; tentatively, D is TRBD1 (7 bases). The CDR3 totals 13 residues. The germline V and J ends were trimmed by 5 bases and 6 bases, with 14 bases remaining between them. Germline assignment: CDR1 LNHDA and CDR2 SQIVND (reference sequence). The CDR3 DNA is TGTGCCAGTAGTGCCCGACAGGGAGGCGAGCAGTACTTC. Translated, it gives CASSARQGGEQYF.